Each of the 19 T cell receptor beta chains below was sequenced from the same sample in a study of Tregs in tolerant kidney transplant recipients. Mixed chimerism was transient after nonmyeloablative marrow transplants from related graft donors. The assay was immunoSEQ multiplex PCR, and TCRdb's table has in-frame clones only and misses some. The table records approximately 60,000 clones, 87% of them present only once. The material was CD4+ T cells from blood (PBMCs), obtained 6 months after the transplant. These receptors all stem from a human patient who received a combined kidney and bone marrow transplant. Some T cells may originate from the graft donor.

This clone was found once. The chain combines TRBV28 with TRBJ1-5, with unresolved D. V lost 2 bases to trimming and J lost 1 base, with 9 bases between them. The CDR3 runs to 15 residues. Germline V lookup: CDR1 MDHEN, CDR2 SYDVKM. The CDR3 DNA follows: TGTGCCAGCAGTTTACAGTCATCGAGCAATCAGCCCCAGCATTTT. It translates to CASSLQSSSNQPQHF.

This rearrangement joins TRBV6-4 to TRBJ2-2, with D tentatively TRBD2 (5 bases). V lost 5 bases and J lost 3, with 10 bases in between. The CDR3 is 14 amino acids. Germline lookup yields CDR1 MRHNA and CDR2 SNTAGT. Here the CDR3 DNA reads TGTGCCAGCAGTTTTGAGAGGGACACCGGGGAGCTGTTTTTT. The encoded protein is CASSFERDTGELFF.

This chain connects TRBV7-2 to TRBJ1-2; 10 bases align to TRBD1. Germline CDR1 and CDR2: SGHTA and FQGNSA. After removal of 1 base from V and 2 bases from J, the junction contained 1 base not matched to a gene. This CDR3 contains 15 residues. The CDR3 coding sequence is TGTGCCAGCAGCTTAGGGGGACAGGGGAACTATGGCTACACCTTC. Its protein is CASSLGGQGNYGYTF.

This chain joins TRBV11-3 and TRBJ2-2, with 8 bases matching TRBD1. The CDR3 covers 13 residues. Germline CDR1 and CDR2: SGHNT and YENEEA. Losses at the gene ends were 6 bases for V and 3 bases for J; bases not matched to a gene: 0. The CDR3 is CASRTGDTGELFF. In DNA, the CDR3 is TGTGCCAGCAGGACAGGGGACACCGGGGAGCTGTTTTTT.

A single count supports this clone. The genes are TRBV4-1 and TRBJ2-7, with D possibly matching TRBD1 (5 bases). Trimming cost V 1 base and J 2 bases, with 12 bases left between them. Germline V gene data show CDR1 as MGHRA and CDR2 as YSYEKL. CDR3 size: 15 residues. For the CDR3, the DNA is TGCGCCAGCAGCCAAGGTCCCCCGGACACCTACGAGCAGTACTTC. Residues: CASSQGPPDTYEQYF.

CDR3 nucleotide sequence: TGTGCCAGCAGGTTATACTATGGCTACACCTTC. It codes for CASRLYYGYTF. The chain uses TRBV19 and TRBJ1-2; D is undetermined. Trimming removed 9 bases at V and 3 bases at J, with 8 bases between. CDR1 and CDR2 from the germline V gene are LNHDA and SQIVND (reference sequence). The CDR3 sequence is 11 residues long.

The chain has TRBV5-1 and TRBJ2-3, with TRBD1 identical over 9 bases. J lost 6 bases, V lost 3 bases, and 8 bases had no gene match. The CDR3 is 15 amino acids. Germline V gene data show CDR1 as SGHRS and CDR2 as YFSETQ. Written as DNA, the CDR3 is TGCGCCAGCAGCTCGAAACAGGGGGCTTCCGATACGCAGTATTTT. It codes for CASSSKQGASDTQYF.

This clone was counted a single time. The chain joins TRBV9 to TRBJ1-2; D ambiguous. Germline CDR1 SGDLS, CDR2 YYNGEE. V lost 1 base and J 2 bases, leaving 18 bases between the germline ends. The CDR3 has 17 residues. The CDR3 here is CASSVSPGQALNYGYTF. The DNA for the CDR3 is TGTGCCAGCAGCGTATCCCCTGGGCAGGCGTTAAACTATGGCTACACCTTC. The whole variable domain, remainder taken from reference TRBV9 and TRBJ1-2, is DSGVTQTPKHLITATGQRVTLRCSPRSGDLSVYWYQQSLDQGLQFLIQYYNGEERAKGNILERFSAQQFPDLHSELNLSSLELGDSALYFCASSVSPGQALNYGYTFGSGTRLTVV.

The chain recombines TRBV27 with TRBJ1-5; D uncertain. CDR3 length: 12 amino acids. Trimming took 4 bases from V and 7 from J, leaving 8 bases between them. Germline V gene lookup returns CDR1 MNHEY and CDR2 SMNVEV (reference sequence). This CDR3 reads CASSSAGQPQHF. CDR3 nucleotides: TGTGCCAGCAGTTCCGCGGGGCAGCCCCAGCATTTT.

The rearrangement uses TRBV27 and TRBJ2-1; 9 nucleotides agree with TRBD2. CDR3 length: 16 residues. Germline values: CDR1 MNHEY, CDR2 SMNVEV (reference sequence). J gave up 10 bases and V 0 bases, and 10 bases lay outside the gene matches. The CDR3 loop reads CASSLSGGGAVREQFF. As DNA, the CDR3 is TGTGCCAGCAGTTTATCAGGCGGGGGGGCGGTGAGAGAGCAGTTCTTC.

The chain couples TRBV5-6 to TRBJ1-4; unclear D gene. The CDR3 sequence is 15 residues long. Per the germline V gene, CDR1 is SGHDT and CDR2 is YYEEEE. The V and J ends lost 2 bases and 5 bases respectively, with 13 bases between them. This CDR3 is CASSLKGRVNEKLFF. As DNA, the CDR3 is TGTGCCAGCAGCTTAAAAGGGAGAGTGAATGAAAAACTGTTTTTT. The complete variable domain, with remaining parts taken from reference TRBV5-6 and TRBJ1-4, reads DAGVTQSPTHLIKTRGQQVTLRCSPKSGHDTVSWYQQALGQGPQFIFQYYEEEERQRGNFPDRFSGHQFPNYSSELNVNALLLGDSALYLCASSLKGRVNEKLFFGSGTQLSVL.

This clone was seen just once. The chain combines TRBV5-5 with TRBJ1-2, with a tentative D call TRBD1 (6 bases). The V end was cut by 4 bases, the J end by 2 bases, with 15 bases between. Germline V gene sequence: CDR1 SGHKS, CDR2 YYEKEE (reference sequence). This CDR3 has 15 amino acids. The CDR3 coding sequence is TGTGCCAGCAGCACACAGGGAAGTCTGAACTATGGCTACACCTTC. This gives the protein CASSTQGSLNYGYTF.

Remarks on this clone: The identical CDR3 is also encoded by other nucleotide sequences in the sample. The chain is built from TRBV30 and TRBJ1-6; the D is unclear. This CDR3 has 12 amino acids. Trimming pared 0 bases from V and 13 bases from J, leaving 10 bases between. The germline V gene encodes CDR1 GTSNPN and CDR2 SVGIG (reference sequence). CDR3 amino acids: CAWSVQSSPLHF. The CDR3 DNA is TGTGCCTGGAGTGTACAGAGTTCCCCCCTCCACTTT.

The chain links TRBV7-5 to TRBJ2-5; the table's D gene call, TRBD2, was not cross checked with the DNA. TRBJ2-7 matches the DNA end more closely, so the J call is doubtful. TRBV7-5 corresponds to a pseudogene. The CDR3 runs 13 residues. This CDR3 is CVRSLVRTYEQYF. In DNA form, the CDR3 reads TGTGTCAGAAGCTTAGTACGAACCTACGAGCAGTACTTC.

CDR3 sequence (DNA): TGTGCCAGTAGTTACAGGTCGGACACCGGGGAGCTGTTTTTT. As protein: CASSYRSDTGELFF. This chain joins TRBV19 and TRBJ2-2; tentative D call: TRBD1 (5 bases). The CDR3 runs to 14 residues. Germline V gives CDR1 LNHDA, CDR2 SQIVND (reference sequence). Trimming removed 5 bases from V and 3 bases from J, with 10 bases in between.

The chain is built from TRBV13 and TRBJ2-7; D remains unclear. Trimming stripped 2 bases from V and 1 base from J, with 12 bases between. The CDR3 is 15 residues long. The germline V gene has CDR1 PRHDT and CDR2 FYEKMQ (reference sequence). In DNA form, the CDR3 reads TGTGCCAGCAGCTTAACACATTATATATCCTACGAGCAGTACTTC. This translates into CASSLTHYISYEQYF.

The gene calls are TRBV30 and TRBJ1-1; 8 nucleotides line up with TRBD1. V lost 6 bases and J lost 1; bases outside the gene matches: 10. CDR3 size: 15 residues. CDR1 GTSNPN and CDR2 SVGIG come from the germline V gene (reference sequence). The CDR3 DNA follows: TGTGCCTGTCAACTCAGGGGGCGAGGGAACACTGAAGCTTTCTTT. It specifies CACQLRGRGNTEAFF.

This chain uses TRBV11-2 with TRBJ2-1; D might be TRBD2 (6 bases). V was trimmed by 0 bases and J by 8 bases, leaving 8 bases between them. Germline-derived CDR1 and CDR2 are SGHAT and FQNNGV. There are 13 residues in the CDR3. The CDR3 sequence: CASSLEGLDEQFF. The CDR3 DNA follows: TGTGCCAGCAGCTTAGAGGGACTGGATGAGCAGTTCTTC.

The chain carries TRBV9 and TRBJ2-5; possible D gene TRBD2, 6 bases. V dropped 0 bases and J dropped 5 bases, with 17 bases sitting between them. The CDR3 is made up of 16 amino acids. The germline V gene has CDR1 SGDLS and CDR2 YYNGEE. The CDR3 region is CASSVAGSGRWETQYF. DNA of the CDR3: TGTGCCAGCAGCGTAGCCGGCTCAGGGAGGTGGGAGACCCAGTACTTC.